One and the same sample provided the 23 T cell receptor beta chains below, sequenced in a study of blood T cell repertoires in COVID-19. Using immunoSEQ multiplex PCR, the repertoire was profiled, and TCRdb retains in-frame clones only, with some absent. Among approximately 140,000 clones listed, just over 85% were seen once. What was sequenced was peripheral blood. These TCRs come from a woman between 55 and 75 years old with acute or convalescent COVID-19.

V and J are TRBV21-1 and TRBJ2-1; the table's D call, TRBD1, was not checked against the DNA. TRBV21-1 is annotated as a pseudogene. The CDR3 covers 16 residues. This chain's CDR3 is CASSKMGPRAYNEQFF. DNA of the CDR3: TGTGCCAGCAGCAAAATGGGGCCCAGGGCCTACAATGAGCAGTTCTTC.

The sample holds one count of this clone. This chain links TRBV7-6 with TRBJ1-1; 8 bases are a match to TRBD1. CDR1 is SGHVS, CDR2 FNYEAQ, per germline. CDR3 length: 15 residues. The trim removed 1 base at V and 4 bases at J, leaving 5 bases unmatched. As DNA, the CDR3 is TGTGCCAGCAGCTTAGAGCGACAGGGGACCACTGAAGCTTTCTTT. This codes for CASSLERQGTTEAFF.

V usage is TRBV19 and J usage is TRBJ2-1; possibly TRBD1 for D (6 bases). The CDR3 totals 13 residues. Trimming removed 5 bases at V and 10 bases at J, with 15 bases between. Germline-derived CDR1 and CDR2 are LNHDA and SQIVND (reference sequence). The CDR3, as DNA: TGTGCCAGTAGTGCCACAGGGAAGGCAGAGCAGTTCTTC. Translating it yields CASSATGKAEQFF.

The V gene is TRBV11-3, the J gene TRBJ2-1; TRBD2 is a possible D gene (5 bases). V dropped 2 bases and J dropped 8 bases, with 16 bases sitting between them. The V gene's germline CDR1 is SGHNT and CDR2 YENEEA. The CDR3 consists of 15 residues. Here the CDR3 reads CASSLPVTRGDEQFF. The DNA of the CDR3 is TGTGCCAGCAGCTTACCAGTCACTAGAGGTGATGAGCAGTTCTTC.

This clone has a single count. J is TRBJ2-3 and V is TRBV19; 9 bases align to TRBD2. The V gene's germline CDR1 is LNHDA and CDR2 SQIVND (reference sequence). There are 14 residues in the CDR3. V shed 5 bases, J shed 4 bases, and the junction held 4 bases outside the gene matches. This chain's CDR3 is CASSSGTSSDTQYF. The CDR3 DNA reads TGTGCCAGTAGTTCCGGGACTAGCTCAGATACGCAGTATTTT.

The chain has TRBV24-1 and TRBJ2-2, with TRBD1 matching 8 bases. Germline CDR1 KGHDR, CDR2 SFDVKD. V was clipped by 7 bases and J by 6 bases; unmatched bases: 3. The CDR3 length is 13 residues. For the CDR3, the DNA is TGTGCCACCAGGCAGGGGGCCCCCGGGGAGCTGTTTTTT. Its protein is CATRQGAPGELFF.

The chain recombines TRBV19 with TRBJ1-5; tentatively, D is TRBD1 (6 bases). The V gene lost 2 bases and the J gene lost 7 bases, with 15 bases spanning the gap. Germline values: CDR1 LNHDA, CDR2 SQIVND (reference sequence). The CDR3 is 15 residues long. The CDR3 region is CASSIMDSPQQPQHF. CDR3 DNA sequence: TGTGCCAGTAGTATAATGGACAGTCCACAACAGCCCCAGCATTTT.

The J gene is TRBJ2-1, the V gene TRBV11-2; TRBD1 aligns across 7 bases. The CDR3 length is 15 residues. V lost 6 bases, J lost 1 base, and 6 bases stayed unmatched. Looked up from germline, CDR1 is SGHAT and CDR2 is FQNNGV. The CDR3 loop is CASRHRGTSYNEQFF. The CDR3, as DNA: TGTGCCAGCAGGCACAGGGGTACGTCCTACAATGAGCAGTTCTTC.

Many counts were recorded for this clone. The V gene is TRBV20-1, the J gene TRBJ1-4; TRBD1 might be the D (6 bases). Trimming shortened V by 3 bases and J by 4 bases, and 12 bases separated the two germline ends. The CDR3 loop spans 14 amino acids. Germline V lookup: CDR1 DFQATT, CDR2 SNEGSKA (reference sequence). In nucleotides, the CDR3 is TGCAGTGCTAGTCTGGGGGCCCTTAATGAAAAACTGTTTTTT. Translated, it gives CSASLGALNEKLFF.

The count of this clone is one. In nucleotides, the CDR3 is TGTGCCAGCAGTTACAGGACAGGGACCTACGAGCAGTACTTC. Amino acid sequence: CASSYRTGTYEQYF. The chain combines TRBV6-5 with TRBJ2-7; 8 bases fit TRBD1. This CDR3 contains 14 residues. CDR1 and CDR2 (germline): MNHEY, SVGAGI. V trimming: 2 bases; J trimming: 2 bases; junction bases outside the gene matches: 2.

The CDR3 region is CASSPNEGRNTEAFF. CDR3 nucleotide sequence: TGTGCCAGCAGTCCGAATGAGGGTCGGAACACTGAAGCTTTCTTT. J is TRBJ1-1 and V is TRBV28; D is undetermined. Germline V lookup: CDR1 MDHEN, CDR2 SYDVKM. The V end was cut by 5 bases, the J end by 1 base, with 14 bases between. The CDR3 is made up of 15 amino acids. Combining the CDR3 with reference TRBV28 and TRBJ1-1 gives the whole variable domain DVKVTQSSRYLVKRTGEKVFLECVQDMDHENMFWYRQDPGLGLRLIYFSYDVKMKEKGDIPEGYSVSREKKERFSLILESASTNQTSMYLCASSPNEGRNTEAFFGQGTRLTVV.

This clone was seen only once. The rearrangement links TRBV27 to TRBJ1-6; D is possibly TRBD1 (5 bases). Trimming cost V 6 bases and J 9 bases, with 15 bases left between them. Germline CDR1 and CDR2: MNHEY and SMNVEV (reference sequence). This CDR3 region has 14 residues. Here the CDR3 reads CASRGDVWGSPLHF. DNA of the CDR3: TGTGCCAGCAGAGGGGATGTGTGGGGTTCACCCCTCCACTTT.

The chain links TRBV3-1 (or the pseudogene TRBV3-2) to TRBJ1-2; D perhaps matches TRBD1 (6 bases). CDR3 size: 13 residues. In germline, CDR1 is LGHDT, CDR2 YNNKEL (reference sequence). V lost 4 bases, J lost 5 bases, and 11 bases lay in between. CDR3 sequence: CASSPGTLYGYTF. CDR3 DNA: TGTGCCAGCAGCCCCGGGACACTTTATGGCTACACCTTC.

This chain uses TRBV3-1 (or the pseudogene TRBV3-2) with TRBJ1-1; D might be TRBD1 (5 bases). Germline V gene data show CDR1 as LGHDT and CDR2 as YNNKEL (reference sequence). Between the trimmed V and J ends, which lost 4 bases and 3 bases, there was a span of 9 bases. The CDR3 length is 13 residues. CDR3 sequence: CASSLARDTEAFF. CDR3 bases: TGTGCCAGCAGCCTTGCCAGGGACACTGAAGCTTTCTTT.

The chain is built from TRBV6-2 or TRBV6-3 and TRBJ2-7; TRBD2 aligns across 15 bases. There are 16 residues in the CDR3. The germline V gene has CDR1 MNHEY and CDR2 SVGEGT. Trimming removed 6 bases from V and 3 bases from J; junction bases left unmatched: 6. CDR3 coding DNA: TGTGCCAGCAGCTTCGGACTAGCGGGGGGGATCTACGAGCAGTACTTC. The encoded protein is CASSFGLAGGIYEQYF.

The chain has TRBV28 and TRBJ2-2; 7 positions agree with TRBD1. This CDR3 has 15 amino acids. Trimming cost V 0 bases and J 4 bases; bases outside gene matches: 2. Germline assignment: CDR1 MDHEN and CDR2 SYDVKM. The CDR3, as DNA: TGTGCCAGCAGTTTATGGGGGGACAGCACCGGGGAGCTGTTTTTT. Protein sequence: CASSLWGDSTGELFF.

This chain connects TRBV5-6 to TRBJ2-7, with TRBD1 identical over 9 bases. V gave up 6 bases and J gave up 3 bases; unmatched junction bases: 7. CDR3 length: 14 amino acids. Per the germline V gene, CDR1 is SGHDT and CDR2 is YYEEEE. CDR3 in DNA: TGTGCCAGCACAAAGAAGACAGGGGGCTACGAGCAGTACTTC. Translation gives CASTKKTGGYEQYF.

This clone was seen just once. The CDR3 coding sequence is TGTGCCAGCAGTTTCGAAACAGGGGTCGGGGCCAACGTCCTGACTTTC. Residues: CASSFETGVGANVLTF. The chain couples TRBV27 to TRBJ2-6, with 7 bases identical to TRBD1. The V and J ends lost 3 bases and 4 bases, in that order; junction bases with no gene match: 6. The CDR3 runs 16 residues. Germline V gene data show CDR1 as MNHEY and CDR2 as SMNVEV (reference sequence).

The chain carries TRBV18 and TRBJ2-7, with TRBD1 matching over 8 bases. Looked up from germline, CDR1 is KGHSH and CDR2 is LQKENI. The CDR3 totals 13 residues. The V gene end was trimmed by 6 bases and the J gene end by 2 bases; junction bases not matched to a gene: 3. The CDR3 sequence is CASSKQGAYEQYF. In nucleotides, the CDR3 is TGTGCCAGCTCGAAACAGGGGGCCTACGAGCAGTACTTC.

The V call is TRBV10-3, the J call TRBJ2-7; 10 nucleotides agree with TRBD1. CDR1 ENHRY and CDR2 SYGVKD come from the germline V gene. This CDR3 is built from 13 residues. V shed 8 bases, J shed 3 bases, and the junction held 4 bases outside the gene matches. The CDR3 protein is CAIRGQGNYEQYF. In DNA form, the CDR3 reads TGTGCCATCCGGGGACAGGGGAACTACGAGCAGTACTTC.

Comments on this clone: Other DNA sequences within the sample encode an identical CDR3. V and J are TRBV28 and TRBJ1-2, with 11 bases matching TRBD1. This CDR3 is 13 amino acids long. V lost 6 bases to trimming and J lost 7 bases; unmatched junction nucleotides: 4. CDR1 is MDHEN, CDR2 SYDVKM, per germline. CDR3 sequence reads: CASSWTGGSGYTF. In DNA form, the CDR3 reads TGTGCCAGCAGCTGGACAGGGGGCAGTGGCTACACCTTC.

The V call is TRBV6-1, the J call TRBJ1-2; D gene unclear. Per the germline V gene, CDR1 is MNHNS and CDR2 is SASEGT. V was shortened by 1 base and J by 5 bases, with 11 bases between the two germline ends. The CDR3 has 14 amino acids. The CDR3 coding sequence is TGTGCCAGCAGTGAAGAGTTGAGGGATTATGGCTACACCTTC. Its translation: CASSEELRDYGYTF.

The chain has TRBV19 and TRBJ2-6, with D possibly being TRBD1 (6 bases). Per germline, CDR1 LNHDA and CDR2 SQIVND (reference sequence). CDR3 length: 16 residues. Deletions cut 6 bases from V and 0 bases from J, with 12 bases between. The CDR3 DNA reads as TGTGCCAGTAGGGCCCAGGGGCGCTCTGGGGCCAACGTCCTGACTTTC. As protein: CASRAQGRSGANVLTF. Filled out from reference TRBV19 and TRBJ2-6, the complete variable domain reads DGGITQSPKYLFRKEGQNVTLSCEQNLNHDAMYWYRQDPGQGLRLIYYSQIVNDFQKGDIAEGYSVSREKKESFPLTVTSAQKNPTAFYLCASRAQGRSGANVLTFGAGSRLTVL.